This TCR beta chain stems from a study of blood T cells in healthy people across ages. Alongside a J-beta primer mix, a sample-barcoded 5' primer served in a second PCR lasting roughly 7 to 11 cycles. TCRdb redid the calling of the 5' RACE reads with MiXCR, one entry per CDR3 protein. The sample carries 980,000 or so distinct CDR3 sequences, under 50% recorded once. This CDR3 contains 13 residues. Germline V gene sequence: CDR1 SGHTA, CDR2 FQGNSA. V gene TRBV7-2 combines with J gene TRBJ2-5, with 11 bases lining up with TRBD2. The end of the DNA fits TRBJ2-7 better, so the J call may be wrong. Sequencing input: blood. This receptor was identified in a man younger than 45 in good health. The CDR3 nucleotides are TGTGCCAGCAGCCTGACTAGCGGGGACGAGCAGTACTTC. Its translation is CASSLTSGDEQYF.